The 21 T cell receptor beta chains below come from one sample, sequenced in a study of blood T cell repertoires in COVID-19. Repertoires were generated with immunoSEQ multiplex PCR, while TCRdb's copy carries only in-frame clones and drops some. Of 400,000 to 450,000 clones in the sample, roughly 91% were seen once. The sequencing input was PBMCs or T cells enriched from blood (not recorded which). The receptors come from a man aged 18 to 30 who had recovered from COVID-19.

J is TRBJ1-1 and V is TRBV30; D is undetermined. Germline values: CDR1 GTSNPN, CDR2 SVGIG (reference sequence). V lost 8 bases, J lost 0 bases, and 16 bases lay in between. CDR3 length equals 14 residues. The CDR3 coding sequence is TGTGCCGCGCCCCTTGGGCAGTTGAACACTGAAGCTTTCTTT. Protein sequence: CAAPLGQLNTEAFF.

V and J are TRBV3-1 (or the pseudogene TRBV3-2) and TRBJ2-3, with D possibly being TRBD2 (6 bases). CDR3 size: 15 residues. Per germline, CDR1 LGHDT and CDR2 YNNKEL (reference sequence). V gave up 0 bases and J gave up 2 bases, with 9 bases separating them. Here the CDR3 DNA reads TGTGCCAGCAGCCAAGAAGGAGGGCCCACAGATACGCAGTATTTT. Translating it yields CASSQEGGPTDTQYF.

The chain links TRBV5-1 to TRBJ1-1; the match to TRBD1 covers 10 bases. Trimming removed 5 bases from V and 2 bases from J; junction bases left unmatched: 6. Germline CDR1 and CDR2: SGHRS and YFSETQ. This CDR3 has 15 residues. The DNA of the CDR3 is TGCGCCAGCAGAAACCGACAGGGGGCAAACACTGAAGCTTTCTTT. It translates to CASRNRQGANTEAFF.

The chain joins TRBV19 to TRBJ1-1, with D hard to call. Germline CDR1 and CDR2: LNHDA and SQIVND (reference sequence). Trimming pared 0 bases from V and 7 bases from J, leaving 15 bases between. The CDR3 extends over 15 amino acids. The DNA of the CDR3 is TGTGCCAGTAGTATAGATCTCGGGGTTAGAGATGAAGCTTTCTTT. This sequence encodes CASSIDLGVRDEAFF.

The chain links TRBV27 to TRBJ1-5; D not resolved. Trimming removed 4 bases from V and 0 bases from J, with 4 bases in between. The length of the CDR3 is 13 residues. Germline CDR1 reads MNHEY; CDR2 reads SMNVEV (reference sequence). The CDR3 here is CASSYNSNQPQHF. As DNA, the CDR3 is TGTGCCAGCAGTTATAATAGCAATCAGCCCCAGCATTTT.

The chain uses TRBV7-9 and TRBJ1-2; unclear D gene. The CDR3 extends over 14 amino acids. V shed 1 base and J shed 5 bases, with 11 bases lying between them. Germline lookup yields CDR1 SEHNR and CDR2 FQNEAQ (reference sequence). As DNA, the CDR3 is TGTGCCAGCAGCTTAGAATTCAGCGAGTATGGCTACACCTTC. As protein: CASSLEFSEYGYTF.

The chain is built from TRBV10-3 and TRBJ1-1, with unresolved D. V was trimmed by 8 bases and J by 0 bases, leaving 10 bases between them. Germline loops: CDR1 ENHRY, CDR2 SYGVKD. The CDR3 sequence is 13 residues long. CDR3 nucleotides: TGTGCCATCTCTGAGGAGTTGAACACTGAAGCTTTCTTT. Protein: CAISEELNTEAFF.

This chain links TRBV2 with TRBJ2-7; D is perhaps TRBD1 (5 bases). V was clipped by 8 bases and J by 4 bases, with 15 bases between them. The germline V gene has CDR1 SNHLY and CDR2 FYNNEI. The CDR3 loop spans 13 amino acids. The DNA for the CDR3 is TGTGCCAGCGGTCAGGGTCCGGAGTACGAGCAGTACTTC. Translated: CASGQGPEYEQYF.

This sequence joins TRBV7-2 and TRBJ2-7; 8 nucleotides agree with TRBD2. Germline trimming cut 0 bases from V and 3 bases from J; bases unmatched to any gene: 4. The CDR3 is 15 residues long. CDR1 and CDR2 (germline): SGHTA, FQGNSA. CDR3 protein: CASSLALGLVYEQYF. CDR3 DNA sequence: TGTGCCAGCAGCTTAGCTTTGGGACTAGTCTACGAGCAGTACTTC.

The V and J genes are TRBV19 and TRBJ1-5; D might be TRBD1 (5 bases). V was clipped by 5 bases and J by 0 bases, with 11 bases between them. CDR3 length: 15 amino acids. The germline CDR1 and CDR2 sequences are LNHDA and SQIVND (reference sequence). CDR3 coding DNA: TGTGCCAGTAGTTTCAGGGTGAATAGCAATCAGCCCCAGCATTTT. Encoded protein: CASSFRVNSNQPQHF.

This clone turned up a few times. In DNA form, the CDR3 reads TGCGCCAGCAGCCAAGTAAGCGGGAGTTCACCCGAGTTCTTC. Protein sequence: CASSQVSGSSPEFF. The rearrangement links TRBV4-1 to TRBJ2-1; TRBD2 matches 8 bases. Germline V gives CDR1 MGHRA, CDR2 YSYEKL. Trimming removed 1 base from V and 14 bases from J; junction bases left unmatched: 10. This CDR3 is built from 14 residues.

V gene TRBV18 combines with J gene TRBJ1-1, with a tentative D call TRBD1 (5 bases). The germline V and J ends were trimmed by 1 base and 4 bases, with 10 bases remaining between them. CDR1 KGHSH and CDR2 LQKENI come from the germline V gene. This CDR3 has 14 amino acids. In nucleotides, the CDR3 is TGTGCCAGCTCACCACGCAGGGAGGGCACTGAAGCTTTCTTT. Amino acids: CASSPRREGTEAFF.

The chain has TRBV5-1 and TRBJ2-5; TRBD2 matches 8 bases. This CDR3 has 15 residues. CDR1 and CDR2 from the germline V gene are SGHRS and YFSETQ. V was clipped by 0 bases and J by 4 bases; unmatched bases: 5. This chain's CDR3 is CASSLGLARGETQYF. CDR3 nucleotide sequence: TGCGCCAGCAGCTTGGGACTAGCGAGGGGAGAGACCCAGTACTTC. Full variable domain (remainder filled in from reference TRBV5-1 and TRBJ2-5): KAGVTQTPRYLIKTRGQQVTLSCSPISGHRSVSWYQQTPGQGLQFLFEYFSETQRNKGNFPGRFSGRQFSNSRSEMNVSTLELGDSALYLCASSLGLARGETQYFGPGTRLLVL.

V usage is TRBV20-1 and J usage is TRBJ2-1; 9 bases map to TRBD1. Germline assignment: CDR1 DFQATT and CDR2 SNEGSKA (reference sequence). The CDR3 sequence is 11 residues long. The V segment lost 6 bases and the J segment 14 bases; nucleotides outside the gene matches: 8. The CDR3 loop reads CSATPGQGKFF. For the CDR3, the DNA is TGCAGTGCCACACCCGGACAGGGGAAGTTCTTC.

V usage is TRBV2 and J usage is TRBJ1-2, with TRBD1 identical over 8 bases. Germline lookup yields CDR1 SNHLY and CDR2 FYNNEI. This CDR3 is built from 12 residues. V was clipped by 10 bases and J by 7 bases; unmatched bases: 8. For the CDR3, the DNA is TGTGCCACCCAGGGACAGGCGATTGGCTACACCTTC. Its protein is CATQGQAIGYTF. The whole variable domain, filled in from reference TRBV2 and TRBJ1-2, reads EPEVTQTPSHQVTQMGQEVILRCVPISNHLYFYWYRQILGQKVEFLVSFYNNEISEKSEIFDDQFSVERPDGSNFTLKIRSTKLEDSAMYFCATQGQAIGYTFGSGTRLTVV.

The genes are TRBV7-9 and TRBJ1-4; 8 bases map to TRBD1. The CDR3 has 13 residues. Germline values: CDR1 SEHNR, CDR2 FQNEAQ (reference sequence). V trimming: 5 bases; J trimming: 5 bases; junction bases outside the gene matches: 1. CDR3 region: CASSRTGNEKLFF. Here the CDR3 DNA reads TGTGCCAGCAGCCGGACAGGGAATGAAAAACTGTTTTTT. The full variable domain, its missing parts supplied by reference TRBV7-9 and TRBJ1-4, is DTGVSQNPRHKITKRGQNVTFRCDPISEHNRLYWYRQTLGQGPEFLTYFQNEAQLEKSRLLSDRFSAERPKGSFSTLEIQRTEQGDSAMYLCASSRTGNEKLFFGSGTQLSVL.

The V and J genes are TRBV29-1 and TRBJ2-1; 9 nucleotides match TRBD1. CDR1 and CDR2 (germline): SQVTM, ANQGSEA. The V segment lost 4 bases and the J segment 6 bases; nucleotides outside the gene matches: 10. The CDR3 covers 15 residues. The CDR3 protein is CSVGLQQGAINEQFF. CDR3 in DNA: TGCAGCGTTGGCCTCCAACAGGGGGCTATCAATGAGCAGTTCTTC.

The chain couples TRBV7-2 to TRBJ2-3, with 10 positions matching TRBD2. The CDR3 sequence is 16 residues long. V dropped 0 bases and J dropped 3; count of bases not matched to a gene: 3. Germline values: CDR1 SGHTA, CDR2 FQGNSA. CDR3 bases: TGTGCCAGCAGCTTAGCGCTTAGCGGGAGGACAGATACGCAGTATTTT. Protein product: CASSLALSGRTDTQYF.

The V call is TRBV6-4, the J call TRBJ2-3, with TRBD1 as a possible D gene (7 bases). The ends were cut back, 0 bases at V and 1 base at J, with 11 bases in the middle. Germline loops: CDR1 MRHNA, CDR2 SNTAGT. CDR3 size: 16 residues. The CDR3 DNA reads TGTGCCAGCAGTGACTCCGGCAGGGGGGGCACAGATACGCAGTATTTT. It specifies CASSDSGRGGTDTQYF.

Details on this clone: In the same sample, other DNA sequences code for this CDR3. The chain couples TRBV3-1 (or the pseudogene TRBV3-2) to TRBJ2-3, with a tentative D call TRBD1 (5 bases). The V gene's germline CDR1 is LGHDT and CDR2 YNNKEL (reference sequence). This CDR3 comprises 12 residues. V dropped 4 bases and J dropped 5 bases, with 7 bases sitting between them. The CDR3 protein is CASSPQGDTQYF. The CDR3 bases are TGTGCCAGCAGCCCCCAGGGAGATACGCAGTATTTT.

As regards this clone: In the same sample, other DNA sequences code for this CDR3. This rearrangement joins TRBV18 to TRBJ1-5, with 7 bases that match TRBD1. The CDR3 is made up of 14 amino acids. The V gene's germline CDR1 is KGHSH and CDR2 LQKENI. The V gene end was trimmed by 3 bases and the J gene end by 7 bases; junction bases not matched to a gene: 6. DNA for the CDR3: TGTGCCAGCTCACCGGGAACAGGGGAACAGCCCCAGCATTTT. This translates into CASSPGTGEQPQHF.